This entry concerns a single T cell receptor beta chain. Only a few counts were recorded for this clone. Its specific antigen is unknown. Per-base qualities were not stored, and no clone one base away is much larger. This entry comes from a study of cytomegalovirus exposure and HLA in healthy donors (dated by TCRdb to between 2016 and 2019). In the study overall: An earlier analysis of 587 of the donors reported about 300 Gb of sequence data and around 110 million unique TCR beta sequences obtained from 180 million or so T cells. An early release covering roughly 600 HLA-typed donors comprised about 300 gigabases of sequencing data and 65 million to 100 million unique TCR sequences. Of the approximately 400 genotyped donors, roughly 85% fell in the genetic ancestry cluster associated with self-reported Caucasian donors. The study aimed to test whether cataloging public T cell receptors could reveal signatures of past pathogen exposure. Using immunosequencing, the study profiled T cell repertoires from around 680 subjects and related those repertoires to cytomegalovirus serostatus. Besides the first cohort of roughly 660 subjects, a separate validation cohort made up of some 110 different subjects was used. High-throughput TCR immunosequencing, statistical association of individual TCRs with disease status, and machine learning were combined to predict cytomegalovirus infection status. In a later analysis, previously published TCR beta repertoires from 666 donors were re-analyzed and high-resolution HLA genotyping was added so that TCR occurrence patterns could be studied. The later analysis used no new phenotypic data to find candidate immune exposures, relying instead on TCR beta sequences and their occurrence across donors. An earlier analysis of a few hundred of the donors applied high-throughput TCR beta sequencing to assess whether each TCR beta V gene segment acted as functional or pseudogenic. Donor age, sex, ethnicity and CMV serostatus were compiled together with the repertoire data. A later genetic analysis took genome-wide SNP genotypes for about three fifths of the roughly 700 donors and used that subset as a discovery cohort. Every repertoire in the discovery cohort had been generated on one and the same sequencing platform. HLA typing included class I and class II loci at four-digit resolution. Typing coverage differed by locus: A, B, C, DRB1 and DQB1 were typed in roughly 629-630 donors, DQA1 in about 560, DPA1 in 600 to 610, and DPB1 in 400 to 490. Because of strong linkage in the cohort, roughly five DR-DQ haplotypes were treated as single units for association and clustering. On average, 235,054 unique TCR beta nucleotide sequences were sequenced per donor among a few hundred genotyped donors of the cohort, with roughly 18% of those sequences being non-productive. Here is what the overall study found, with its caveats: V-gene and J-gene trimming of TCR beta chains was associated with a missense DCLRE1C variant in a later genetic analysis, and the association was replicated in an independent cohort. Because HLA typing was unavailable for some donors at each locus, only the typed subset was used in association tests. In a later analysis, the rate of TCR association differed among HLA loci, with DRB1 alleles having the most associated TCRs and HLA-C alleles having the fewest. A later analysis reported that several top co-occurrence clusters appeared linked to parvovirus B19, influenza, CMV and Epstein-Barr virus. Assigning TCR associations to individual alleles was difficult when HLA alleles, especially DR and DQ, strongly co-occurred. Most TCR sequences were seen in very few donors, while some public TCRs were found in many individuals. The cohort was sequenced for TCR beta chains only, and without alpha or paired-chain data the features that could be detected were limited. Compared with equally common non-associated chains, HLA-associated TCR beta chains in a later analysis were more clonally expanded and had lower generation probabilities. A total of fewer than 200 TCR beta chains were listed by the study as associated with cytomegalovirus. A further reported finding was that TCR beta sequences accurately predicted the HLA-A and HLA-B alleles for most subjects in the first cohort. CMV serostatus was the only immune exposure information available for the cohort. Presence/absence analyses assumed roughly uniform sequencing depth across donors, an assumption that may not hold. A later genetic analysis reported fewer N-insertions in productive TCRs among donors in an Asian-associated ancestry cluster than the roughly 620-donor mean. A later analysis found that most CMV-associated TCR beta chains appeared HLA-restricted, with HLA associations seemingly driven largely by CMV exposure. The classifier was reported to diagnose cytomegalovirus status with high specificity and sensitivity in both the original and validation cohorts. The authors suggested that the approach could potentially be extended to other disease states and immunological phenotypes. Correlated functional status among segregating V segments might reflect linkage disequilibrium, but an unknown experimental factor could not be ruled out. In an earlier analysis of about 600 of the donors, most TCR beta V segments appeared in productive rearrangements about 87% or about 30% of the time, broadly matching IMGT annotations. Because counts were too low, about 15 rarely observed V segments, including chromosome 9 orphons, were left out of the earlier analysis of some 640 of the donors. A few of the identified cytomegalovirus-associated TCR beta chains were confirmed in vitro to be specific for cytomegalovirus antigens. In a later analysis, 16,951 TCR beta sequences were associated with specific HLA alleles at a false discovery rate of 0.05. The sequencing pipeline was judged likely to have produced a cluster of highly shared sequence variants as a technical artifact.

The library was obtained by the immunoSEQ multiplex PCR assay. A mixture of 60 forward primers for TCR Vbeta segments and 13 reverse primers for TCR Jbeta segments was used in the multiplex PCR. A multiplex PCR assay on genomic DNA amplified the CDR3 region of rearranged TCR beta genes. The Illumina HiSeq System was used to sequence the amplified TCR beta libraries as 87-base-pair reads. The paper's data handling went like this. In a later analysis, some 80 million unique TCR beta chains were counted across the approximately 620 repertoires, and approximately 11 million of these chains were shared by at least two donors. Raw reads were error-corrected and collapsed into unique sequences by a nearest-neighbor algorithm in which closely related sequences were merged to remove PCR and sequencing errors. To assign V, D and J gene segments, CDR3 sequences were aligned to IMGT reference sequences. Each retained sequence needed at least a six-nucleotide match to both a V gene segment and a J gene segment. A rearrangement counted as productive if the CDR3 had no stop codons and remained in frame with V and J, and every other rearrangement counted as non-productive. Following IMGT convention, CDR3 was defined as the stretch from the second conserved V-encoded cysteine to the conserved J-encoded phenylalanine. The earlier analysis of some 550 of the donors excluded any sequence lacking an unambiguous match to a single V gene segment. In an earlier analysis of some 590 of the donors, a V segment was called functional when productive rearrangements were above 56.7%, and segregating when the standard deviation between donors exceeded 5%. A statistical classification framework was built for diagnosing cytomegalovirus status from the catalog of TCR beta chain sequences. In a later analysis, TCR nucleotide sequences were compared against IMGT/GENE-DB human TR gene sequences so that V and J genes could be assigned. Using the TCRdist pipeline, a later analysis assigned CDR3 sequences along with most-parsimonious VDJ recombination scenarios. In a later analysis, each TCR beta chain was defined by its CDR3 amino acid sequence together with its V-gene family, and reads lacking a unique V-gene family were excluded. To address suspected cross-contamination and a sequencing artifact, a later analysis removed approximately 590 highly shared, low-generation-probability nucleotide sequences. A later analysis calculated a clonal expansion index for each public chain from normalized within-repertoire ranks of inferred template counts. Generation probabilities in a later analysis came from a VDJ recombination model fitted to out-of-frame rearrangements, and those results were checked against IGoR. A later analysis scored TCR-TCR, TCR-HLA and TCR-CMV co-occurrence with hypergeometric tests, applying a repertoire-size bias correction to TCR pairs. A later analysis estimated false discovery rates by permuting HLA or CMV assignments 20 times. In a later analysis, co-occurring TCRs were grouped using DBSCAN, and TCRdist sequence similarity was added for clustering within HLA-allele-positive subsets. For co-occurrence clustering, repertoires with fewer than 30,000 or more than 120,000 public chains were excluded, along with 4 to 6 repertoires with anomalous nucleotide sharing. TCRdb obtained this table from immuneACCESS and retained in-frame rearrangements with V and J assigned. These tables miss some clones; where compared with another copy, unresolved V genes account for less than half of the shortfall, and the remainder is unexplained. V, J and clone size are those of that table, while D and trimming were read from the DNA. Present in this sample are under 200,000 clones, approximately 71% of which were seen just once. The ten largest clones represent less than 1.5% of the sample.

The cohort consisted of some 730 healthy bone marrow donors. At the time of sampling, all cohort members were nominally healthy, though unrecorded immune exposures were likely present. The donor was CMV seronegative and belonged to the group of 320 or so seronegative cohort members. A peripheral blood sample was provided by each donor, and peripheral blood mononuclear cells were used for TCR beta sequencing. Genomic DNA was extracted from the blood cell samples with the Qiagen DNeasy Blood Extraction Kit. The source is a man aged 45-60 years in good health and CMV-seronegative. The source material was PBMCs.

The CDR3 protein is CASSGGRGPYQPQHF. The DNA sequence is given as TGTGCCAGCAGTGGGGGCAGGGGGCCGTATCAGCCCCAGCATTTT. The rearrangement joined TRBV6-1 to TRBJ1-5; the central 8 bases match TRBD1. The V end gives up 4 bases and the J end 5 bases, leaving 7 bases in the junction not matched to a gene. Spanning cysteine to phenylalanine, the CDR3 consists of 15 amino acids. Solely the CDR3 DNA is kept, with 45 bases framed from the first base. CDR1 and CDR2 are read off the germline V gene as MNHNS and SASEGT.